This T cell receptor beta chain was captured in a study of cytomegalovirus exposure and HLA in healthy donors. Study overall: In terms of ancestry, the Caucasian-associated cluster contained more than 65% of the approximately 380 genotyped donors.

Points on this clone: Antigen unknown.

Study results and limitations: Highly shared sequence variants in one cluster were likely a sequencing artifact.

The donors gave bone marrow, and they were healthy. Germline V gene data show CDR1 as LNHDA and CDR2 as SQIVND (reference sequence). This CDR3 is built from 15 residues. The V segment lost 5 bases and the J segment 5 bases; nucleotides outside the gene matches: 9. Researchers ran the PCR with 60 Vbeta and 13 Jbeta primers. Sequencing used immunoSEQ multiplex PCR; TCRdb keeps in-frame clones, though not all of them. Here the sample spans fewer than 150,000 clones, about 80% being singletons. The specimen sequenced was PBMCs. The chain is built from TRBV19 and TRBJ2-5; 9 bases map to TRBD1. The sequence came from a man aged 30 to 39 in good health and CMV-seronegative. The CDR3 DNA is TGTGCCAGTAGTGGTTGGGACAGGGTGGAGGAGACCCAGTACTTC. Translation: CASSGWDRVEETQYF. Combining the CDR3 with reference TRBV19 and TRBJ2-5 gives the whole variable domain DGGITQSPKYLFRKEGQNVTLSCEQNLNHDAMYWYRQDPGQGLRLIYYSQIVNDFQKGDIAEGYSVSREKKESFPLTVTSAQKNPTAFYLCASSGWDRVEETQYFGPGTRLLVL.